One sample yielded the 6 T cell receptor beta chains listed below, sequenced in a study of CD8 T cells in ankylosing spondylitis. TCRdb passed the 5' RACE reads through MiXCR, listing each CDR3 protein once. The table records 300,000 to 400,000 distinct CDR3 sequences, approximately 22% of them present only once. Sequenced: blood, either unsorted or a sorted T cell fraction (not recorded which). The receptors were gathered from a male donor with ankylosing spondylitis or in good health (not recorded which).

The rearrangement links TRBV12-5 to TRBJ2-5; D may be TRBD1 or TRBD2 (5 bases each). V lost 2 bases to trimming and J lost 5 bases, with 9 bases between them. This CDR3 is 13 amino acids long. CDR1 is LGHNT and CDR2 is FRNRAP in the germline V gene. CDR3 in DNA: TGTGCTAGTGGTTTGTCGGGGACGGAGACCCAGTACTTC. Protein: CASGLSGTETQYF.

V gene TRBV25-1 combines with J gene TRBJ2-1; D unclear. V lost 3 bases, J lost 6 bases, and 15 bases lay in between. In germline, CDR1 is MGHDK, CDR2 SYGVNS. The CDR3 has 15 amino acids. As DNA, the CDR3 is TGTGCCAGCAGTGAGCGGTCGGTCATCCCCAATGAGCAGTTCTTC. It encodes CASSERSVIPNEQFF.

This chain connects TRBV7-9 to TRBJ2-1; D could derive from TRBD1 or TRBD2 (5 bases each). Trimming left V 5 bases short and J 3 bases short, with 11 bases between. CDR3 length equals 14 residues. Germline V gene data show CDR1 as SEHNR and CDR2 as FQNEAQ (reference sequence). CDR3: CASSMGPLYNEQFF. The CDR3 DNA follows: TGTGCCAGCAGCATGGGACCTCTCTACAATGAGCAGTTCTTC.

The chain has TRBV3-1 and TRBJ2-6, with no clear D. Looked up from germline, CDR1 is LGHDT and CDR2 is YNNKEL (reference sequence). CDR3 size: 8 residues. Trimming took 6 bases from V and 18 from J, leaving 6 bases between them. For the CDR3, the DNA is TGTGCCAGCAGTCGGCAGACTTTC. It is translated as CASSRQTF. Looking up the rest from reference TRBV3-1 and TRBJ2-6 gives the full variable domain: DTAVSQTPKYLVTQMGNDKSIKCEQNLGHDTMYWYKQDSKKFLKIMFSYNNKELIINETVPNRFSPKSPDKAHLNLHINSLELGDSAVYFCASSRQTFGAGSRLTVL.

This clonotype turned up a few times. The chain joins TRBV11-2 to TRBJ2-1; 9 bases align to TRBD1. CDR1 is SGHAT and CDR2 is FQNNGV in the germline V gene. CDR3 length: 13 amino acids. Losses at the gene ends were 6 bases for V and 6 bases for J; bases not matched to a gene: 3. CDR3 residues: CASRQGAFNEQFF. The CDR3 nucleotides read TGTGCCAGCAGACAGGGGGCGTTCAATGAGCAGTTCTTC.

V is TRBV10-3 and J is TRBJ2-7; D unclear. V shed 2 bases and J shed 1 base, with 9 bases lying between them. Germline V gene lookup returns CDR1 ENHRY and CDR2 SYGVKD. The length of the CDR3 is 14 residues. The CDR3 loop reads CAISEEDISYEQYF. The CDR3 DNA reads TGTGCCATCAGTGAGGAGGATATTTCCTACGAGCAGTACTTC.